This T cell receptor beta chain was captured in a study of shared clonotypes between healthy human individuals. With respect to this clone: Antigen specificity is unknown.

The data were produced by immunoSEQ multiplex PCR, yet TCRdb's version contains in-frame clones alone and is incomplete. The data show nearly 1 million clones, with around three quarters seen just once and approximately 1.5% held by the top ten. V was clipped by 0 bases and J by 0 bases, with 9 bases between them. Germline CDR1 WSHSY, CDR2 SAAADI. This CDR3 region has 16 residues. Points from the study as a whole: The sole specimen, blood, was sampled, and tissue repertoires likely differ. Generally, naive subsets came out with larger estimated richness than memory subsets.

V usage is TRBV10-2 and J usage is TRBJ1-5; D is possibly TRBD1 (6 bases). The TCR comes from a man between 18 and 29 years old in good health. What was sequenced was memory CD4+ T cells sorted from blood. Subset given: CD45RA-negative fraction. The DNA of the CDR3 is TGCGCCAGCAGTGAGTCAATGACAGGTAGCAATCAGCCCCAGCATTTT. It yields the protein CASSESMTGSNQPQHF.